The next 9 T cell receptor beta chains were all read from a single sample in a study of pediatric ulcerative colitis. Profiling relied on immunoSEQ multiplex PCR, and the TCRdb table lists in-frame clones only, not all of them. The sample has roughly 60,000 clones, over 70% seen once. Source material: blood. These TCRs come from a boy younger than 18 who was a control in a study of pediatric ulcerative colitis.

This clone appeared a single time. The chain combines TRBV6-5 with TRBJ2-7; perhaps D is TRBD1 or TRBD2 (5 bases each). Germline V gene data show CDR1 as MNHEY and CDR2 as SVGAGI. Trimming took 0 bases from V and 4 from J, leaving 13 bases between them. The CDR3 has 15 residues. The CDR3 region has the DNA TGTGCCAGCAGTTACTCACCAATGGGGGTTTACGAGCAGTACTTC. This gives the protein CASSYSPMGVYEQYF.

This chain joins TRBV7-2 and TRBJ2-2, with 11 positions matching TRBD2. Germline CDR1 and CDR2: SGHTA and FQGNSA. Trimming at V came to 2 bases and at J to 2 bases, leaving 7 bases not matched to a gene. The CDR3 is made up of 18 amino acids. The CDR3: CASSLFLLAGGNTGELFF. The CDR3 region has the DNA TGTGCCAGCAGCTTATTCTTGCTAGCGGGGGGAAACACCGGGGAGCTGTTTTTT.

This chain joins TRBV13 and TRBJ2-5, with 7 bases identical to TRBD1. Germline lookup yields CDR1 PRHDT and CDR2 FYEKMQ (reference sequence). With V trimmed by 6 bases and J by 4 bases, 8 bases remained unmatched. CDR3 length: 14 residues. CDR3 amino acids: CASSRTGTAETQYF. In DNA form, the CDR3 reads TGTGCCAGCAGTCGAACCGGGACAGCAGAGACCCAGTACTTC.

The chain couples TRBV15 to TRBJ1-1; 9 bases map to TRBD1. Losses at the gene ends were 5 bases for V and 1 base for J; bases not matched to a gene: 5. The CDR3 has 15 amino acids. The germline CDR1 and CDR2 sequences are LNHNV and YYDKDF (reference sequence). The CDR3 sequence is CATSDTGGRNTEAFF. The CDR3 DNA reads TGTGCCACCAGCGATACAGGGGGCCGGAACACTGAAGCTTTCTTT. Supplemented by reference TRBV15 and TRBJ1-1, the full variable domain reads DAMVIQNPRYQVTQFGKPVTLSCSQTLNHNVMYWYQQKSSQAPKLLFHYYDKDFNNEADTPDNFQSRRPNTSFCFLDIRSPGLGDTAMYLCATSDTGGRNTEAFFGQGTRLTVV.

This clone occurred once. The chain has TRBV23-1 and TRBJ2-7; no clear D gene. TRBV23-1 is an ORF; its function is uncertain. Trimming took 3 bases from V and 4 from J, leaving 13 bases between them. This CDR3 is 14 amino acids long. The CDR3 region has the DNA TGCGCCAGCAGTCATAATGGCCGCATGTACGAGCAGTACTTC. It yields the protein CASSHNGRMYEQYF.

The chain recombines TRBV7-2 with TRBJ2-3; TRBD2 matches 13 bases. This CDR3 region has 18 residues. J gave up 0 bases and V 5 bases, and 8 bases lay outside the gene matches. Germline assignment: CDR1 SGHTA and CDR2 FQGNSA. The CDR3 DNA sequence: TGTGCCAGCAGCCTCAGGACTAGCGGGAGTCGGAGCACAGATACGCAGTATTTT. Translated: CASSLRTSGSRSTDTQYF.

The rearrangement links TRBV5-4 to TRBJ1-2; 7 nucleotides agree with TRBD1. CDR3 length: 14 amino acids. Germline lookup yields CDR1 SGHNT and CDR2 YYREEE (reference sequence). V lost 4 bases and J lost 7; bases outside the gene matches: 10. CDR3 DNA: TGTGCCAGCAGCAGTGACAGGGCCGGTTCTGGCTACACCTTC. Amino acids: CASSSDRAGSGYTF.

The chain recombines TRBV19 with TRBJ2-7; 7 bases fit TRBD1. This CDR3 contains 12 residues. Germline-derived CDR1 and CDR2 are LNHDA and SQIVND (reference sequence). The trim removed 9 bases at V and 5 bases at J, leaving 7 bases unmatched. The CDR3 DNA sequence: TGTGCCAGCTCCGGGACAGTTAACGAGCAGTACTTC. Protein sequence: CASSGTVNEQYF.

The chain uses TRBV7-3 and TRBJ2-7; no reliable D call. V lost 5 bases, J lost 3 bases, and 5 bases lay in between. CDR3 length: 11 amino acids. Germline loops: CDR1 SGHTA, CDR2 FQGTGA. DNA for the CDR3: TGTGCCAGCAGCCTATGCTACGAGCAGTACTTC. Translation: CASSLCYEQYF.